The TCR beta chain under discussion was sequenced for a study of PD-L1 blockade in urothelial cancer (dated by TCRdb to about 2017). Looking at the study overall: All patients started therapy around 2014 and received atezolizumab 1,200 mg intravenously every 3 weeks. Durable clinical benefit was defined as progression-free survival longer than 6 months, and TCR features were also tested against progression-free and overall survival. Blood samples were analyzed 3 weeks after the start of treatment (second dose) and 6 weeks after the start of treatment. Durable clinical benefit was achieved by nine patients but not by the remaining 20. In the same patients, whole exome sequencing and RNA sequencing of pretreatment tumors were performed in addition to TCR sequencing. Some 29 patients had pretreatment blood TCR-seq, around 24 had at least one posttreatment blood collection, and around 24 had tumor TCR-seq. About 85% of the roughly 29 patients were males with bladder-origin urothelial cancer, and about 60% of the roughly 29 reported a prior smoking history. Patients had an ECOG performance status of 0 or 1 and had received between 0 and 3 prior chemotherapy regimens. Pretreatment tumor samples, along with matched peripheral blood collected serially before and after atezolizumab treatment, underwent TCR sequencing. Blood samples gave median yields of 141,255 T cells and 80,000 to 90,000 unique TCRs, along with a median clonality of 0.080. Somatic, immune and clinical correlates of response to PD-L1 blockade with atezolizumab in urothelial cancer were the focus of an exploratory multi-omic analysis.

According to the study, the label for this sample's time point signals: peripheral blood 6 weeks after treatment start. A total of 25 to 35 patients with locally advanced or metastatic urothelial carcinoma, treated at Memorial Sloan Kettering on a trial protocol, made up the cohort. Peripheral blood mononuclear cells were collected pretreatment and during treatment, with between 1 and 8 total time points obtained per patient. The Qiagen DNeasy Blood extraction kit was used to purify genomic DNA from total PBMCs and tumor samples. Collected pretreatment and during treatment, PBMCs were isolated and stored as previously described. Synthetic TCR analog templates were spiked into each PCR to estimate absolute template abundance from read counts. TCRbeta CDR3 regions were amplified from genomic DNA with bias-controlled V and J gene primers using the immunoSEQ assay. Sequencing of rearranged TCRbeta segments was performed at approximately 20X coverage. The paper's processing steps were these. Clustering was used to correct sequencing errors, and CDR3s were annotated against IMGT so that V, D and J genes could be assigned. Out-of-frame and stop-codon sequences were excluded, and only productive TCRbeta rearrangements were used in downstream analyses. Clonality was computed as one minus Shannon entropy normalized by the log of the number of unique productive sequences. Clones differing between time points or between blood and tumor were identified by Fisher's exact test with Benjamini-Hochberg correction at adjusted p below 0.01. In TCRdb, the immuneACCESS table is reduced to in-frame sequences with V and J assigned. These tables do not hold every clone; where another copy was compared, an unresolved V gene accounts for under half, and the others remain unexplained. The DNA was the basis for D and trimming; V, J and clone size are from that table. The sample table records 65,000 to 85,000 clones; around 93% of these occur just once. The ten most abundant clones make up 0.87% of the sample.

Concerning this clone: Its target antigen remains unknown. No much larger clone exists at a distance of one base, and base qualities are not known.

Broader findings and caveats from the paper: Small sample size (n ≈ 29) and many exploratory analyses mean the results are intended to be hypothesis-generating. Among patients with durable benefit, tumor-associated TCR clones showed greater expansion in peripheral blood 3 weeks after treatment started (n ≈ 20, p = 0.022). A pretreatment peripheral blood TCR clonality below the median was linked to improved progression-free and overall survival.

Including cysteine and phenylalanine, the CDR3 has 13 amino acids. The kept DNA is CDR3 alone, 39 bases in frame from the first base. The germline V gene supplies CDR1 MGHDK and CDR2 SYGVNS. The V and J ends are trimmed by 3 bases and 5 bases, leaving 10 bases between them. The sequence joins TRBV25-1 to TRBJ2-5; the D gene is perhaps TRBD1, from 7 matching bases. The TCR sequence derives from a woman older than 75 with urothelial cancer. The starting material was PBMCs, obtained around atezolizumab (anti-PD-L1) treatment. CDR3 protein: CASSEAGGETQYF. The base sequence is TGTGCCAGCAGTGAGGCAGGGGGGGAGACCCAGTACTTC.